This TCR beta chain was recorded in a study of T cells after yellow fever vaccination. A 5'RACE template-switching step, the method used to make TCR cDNA, added a universal primer site and UMIs. TCRdb recomputed calls from the 5' RACE reads with MiXCR, one row per CDR3 protein. This sample yields about 300,000 distinct CDR3 sequences, of which 8.7% are seen a single time; 3% to 4% belongs to the top ten. This clonotype occurred a few times. Its specificity is unknown. The CDR3 has 15 residues. Germline assignment: CDR1 SGHTA and CDR2 FQGTGA. V was cut by 2 bases and J by 2 bases, with 7 bases left in between. Findings of the study overall: Clones that expanded after primary vaccination mostly reappeared after the booster (roughly 96% CD4, 88% CD8).

The TCR sequence derives from a man between 18 and 29 years old who received the YFV17D yellow fever vaccine. J is TRBJ2-6 and V is TRBV7-3; D call uncertain. This specimen was CD4+ T cells sorted from PBMCs, taken 5 days after the yellow fever booster vaccination. As DNA, the CDR3 is TGTGCCAGCAGCTTACTCGGCGCTGGGGCCAACGTCCTGACTTTC. Protein sequence: CASSLLGAGANVLTF.